The 5 T cell receptor beta chains below come from one sample, sequenced in a study of OX40 agonist ivuxolimab in advanced cancers. The method was immunoSEQ multiplex PCR; TCRdb's version includes in-frame clones alone and lacks a portion of them. The sample yields some 100,000 clones, less than 85% seen once. The sequenced sample was CD4+ or CD8+ T cells sorted from blood, obtained in a trial of the OX40 agonist ivuxolimab. The receptors shown here come from an adult with an advanced solid tumor such as melanoma, head and neck, liver or kidney cancer.

The gene calls are TRBV7-6 and TRBJ1-1; no clear D. This CDR3 is built from 13 residues. The V and J ends lost 5 bases and 1 base respectively, with 8 bases between them. Per germline, CDR1 SGHVS and CDR2 FNYEAQ. The CDR3 spells CASSLTGNTEAFF. In DNA, the CDR3 is TGTGCCAGCAGCCTCACCGGGAACACTGAAGCTTTCTTT.

This sequence joins TRBV5-6 and TRBJ2-7, with 10 positions matching TRBD2. The CDR3 runs 16 residues. The ends lost 0 bases at V and 6 bases at J; junction bases unmatched: 9. Germline V gene sequence: CDR1 SGHDT, CDR2 YYEEEE. Here the CDR3 reads CASSLGVGLAGVEQYF. CDR3 sequence (DNA): TGTGCCAGCAGCTTGGGGGTGGGGCTAGCGGGAGTCGAGCAGTACTTC.

The chain couples TRBV11-2 to TRBJ2-1, with TRBD2 identical over 14 bases. In germline, CDR1 is SGHAT, CDR2 FQNNGV. CDR3 length: 16 amino acids. With V trimmed by 8 bases and J by 7 bases, 10 bases remained unmatched. The CDR3, as DNA: TGTGCCAGCTTTCGGGGGGGACTAGCGGGAGTTAATGAGCAGTTCTTC. It yields the protein CASFRGGLAGVNEQFF.

This rearrangement joins TRBV21-1 to TRBJ2-3. TRBV21-1 is a pseudogene. The CDR3 is 15 amino acids. The CDR3 is CASSGWQGSTDTQYF. In DNA form, the CDR3 reads TGTGCCAGCAGCGGATGGCAAGGTAGCACAGATACGCAGTATTTT.

The genes are TRBV7-9 and TRBJ2-7; possibly TRBD2 for D (6 bases). The V and J ends lost 7 bases and 6 bases respectively, with 22 bases between them. This CDR3 is built from 15 residues. Germline V lookup: CDR1 SEHNR, CDR2 FQNEAQ (reference sequence). The CDR3 reads CASNVAGSPVTEQYF. CDR3 bases: TGTGCCAGCAATGTCGCGGGGTCCCCGGTAACCGAGCAGTACTTC.